This T cell receptor (beta chain) was sequenced for a study of OX40 agonist ivuxolimab in advanced cancers. Note on this clone: The antigen remains unidentified.

Only in-frame clones appear in the TCRdb table, and some are missing; sequencing was by immunoSEQ multiplex PCR. The profile shows approximately 79,000 clones, around 87% of them singletons. This CDR3 comprises 15 residues. Germline loops: CDR1 SGHAT, CDR2 FQNNGV. V shed 7 bases and J shed 0 bases, with 13 bases lying between them. Findings and limits, study-wide: On average, CD8+ T cells had more expanded clones than CD4+. Low normalized T-cell clonal expansion was also seen in some nonresponders.

The material sequenced was CD4+ or CD8+ T cells sorted from blood, taken in a trial of the OX40 agonist ivuxolimab. The TCR was taken from an adult with an advanced solid tumor such as melanoma, head and neck, liver or kidney cancer. The chain has TRBV11-2 and TRBJ1-3, with D perhaps TRBD1 (6 bases). CDR3: CASTSLQGSGNTIYF. The CDR3 nucleotides read TGTGCCAGCACCTCATTACAGGGCTCTGGAAACACCATATATTTT.